This T cell receptor beta chain was identified in a study of blood T cell repertoires in COVID-19. About the research overall: T cells, B-cell-depleted T cells, or PBMCs supplied cDNA or gDNA.

Clones were sequenced by immunoSEQ multiplex PCR, and TCRdb holds only the in-frame ones, with some missing. The sample carries more than 300,000 clones, around 87% recorded once. This CDR3 spans 14 amino acids. The V gene's germline CDR1 is SGHNT and CDR2 YENEEA. The ends lost 4 bases at V and 7 bases at J; junction bases unmatched: 4. V gene TRBV11-3 combines with J gene TRBJ1-6; 7 nucleotides line up with TRBD1. Sequences were obtained from peripheral blood. The TCR originated in a woman between 45 and 60 years old with COVID-19, enrolled during active disease. CDR3 sequence reads: CASSSTTGNSPLHF. The CDR3 DNA reads TGTGCCAGCAGCTCGACGACAGGGAATTCACCCCTCCACTTT.